The 10 T cell receptor beta chains below all came from one sample that was sequenced in a study of cytomegalovirus exposure and HLA in healthy donors. PCR primers comprised 60 Vbeta and 13 Jbeta primers. TCRdb's copy holds only in-frame clones and misses some; the assay was immunoSEQ multiplex PCR. The sample has roughly 180,000 clones, roughly 85% seen once; the top ten hold 1%. The sequencing input was PBMCs. These receptors were obtained from a boy aged 2 to 10 in good health and CMV-seronegative.

Written as DNA, the CDR3 is TGTGCCAGCAGTTTATACAACCCTGACAGGGCCGATCAGCCCCAGCATTTT. Its translation is CASSLYNPDRADQPQHF. J is TRBJ1-5 and V is TRBV28; TRBD1 aligns across 7 bases. The CDR3 runs 17 residues. CDR1 MDHEN and CDR2 SYDVKM come from the germline V gene. V gave up 1 base and J gave up 5 bases; unmatched junction bases: 11. Drawing the rest from reference TRBV28 and TRBJ1-5, the complete variable domain is DVKVTQSSRYLVKRTGEKVFLECVQDMDHENMFWYRQDPGLGLRLIYFSYDVKMKEKGDIPEGYSVSREKKERFSLILESASTNQTSMYLCASSLYNPDRADQPQHFGDGTRLSIL.

This chain connects TRBV9 to TRBJ2-1; perhaps TRBD2 as D (5 bases). V was clipped by 2 bases and J by 1 base, with 13 bases between them. Germline CDR1 SGDLS, CDR2 YYNGEE. The CDR3 is made up of 16 amino acids. This CDR3 is CASSVRLASSYNEQFF. CDR3 sequence (DNA): TGTGCCAGCAGCGTTCGGCTAGCTTCATCCTACAATGAGCAGTTCTTC.

V and J are TRBV13 and TRBJ2-6, with a tentative D call TRBD1 (5 bases). The germline V and J ends were trimmed by 5 bases and 1 base, with 9 bases remaining between them. CDR3 length: 15 residues. Per germline, CDR1 PRHDT and CDR2 FYEKMQ (reference sequence). The CDR3 DNA is TGTGCCAGCAGCCCAGGGTATTCTGGGGCCAACGTCCTGACTTTC. Translating it yields CASSPGYSGANVLTF.

This clone was recorded only once. At the DNA level, this CDR3 is encoded by other sequences in the same sample as well. The genes are TRBV9 and TRBJ1-1; 8 bases map to TRBD1. The CDR3 is made up of 15 amino acids. Germline V gene sequence: CDR1 SGDLS, CDR2 YYNGEE. Unmatched junction bases numbered 5, after V lost 4 bases and J lost 0 bases. The CDR3 sequence is CASSPHRGMNTEAFF. The DNA for the CDR3 is TGTGCCAGCAGCCCCCACAGGGGGATGAACACTGAAGCTTTCTTT. Looking up the rest from reference TRBV9 and TRBJ1-1 gives the full variable domain: DSGVTQTPKHLITATGQRVTLRCSPRSGDLSVYWYQQSLDQGLQFLIQYYNGEERAKGNILERFSAQQFPDLHSELNLSSLELGDSALYFCASSPHRGMNTEAFFGQGTRLTVV.

CDR3 bases: TGTGCCAGCAGCCCCAAGGACAGGGCCTCCTACAATGAGCAGTTCTTC. The encoded protein is CASSPKDRASYNEQFF. This chain links TRBV13 with TRBJ2-1; 8 bases are shared with TRBD1. Germline CDR1 PRHDT, CDR2 FYEKMQ (reference sequence). The CDR3 consists of 16 residues. Unmatched junction bases numbered 6, after V lost 5 bases and J lost 0 bases.

J is TRBJ2-1 and V is TRBV15; 12 bases agree with TRBD2. Germline trimming cut 9 bases from V and 9 bases from J; bases unmatched to any gene: 3. Germline-derived CDR1 and CDR2 are LNHNV and YYDKDF (reference sequence). CDR3 length equals 12 residues. This CDR3 reads CATWTSGTEQFF. The CDR3 coding sequence is TGTGCCACTTGGACTAGCGGGACTGAGCAGTTCTTC.

The chain is built from TRBV7-6 and TRBJ2-2; 8 bases map to TRBD1. The CDR3 extends over 13 amino acids. V shed 6 bases and J 6 bases; nucleotides not matched to a gene: 3. From germline, CDR1 is SGHVS and CDR2 FNYEAQ. Here the CDR3 reads CASRLTGAGELFF. DNA for the CDR3: TGTGCCAGCAGACTGACAGGGGCCGGGGAGCTGTTTTTT.

The chain employs TRBV15 and TRBJ2-2; 8 nucleotides line up with TRBD2. CDR1 is LNHNV and CDR2 is YYDKDF in the germline V gene (reference sequence). The CDR3 contains 18 residues. V shed 0 bases, J shed 2 bases, and the junction held 8 bases outside the gene matches. The CDR3 DNA follows: TGTGCCACCAGCAGAGAGTTAGCGGGGCTAAAAAACACCGGGGAGCTGTTTTTT. This sequence encodes CATSRELAGLKNTGELFF.

The V and J genes are TRBV10-3 and TRBJ2-7, with no clear D. The V end was cut by 6 bases, the J end by 3 bases, with 12 bases between. The CDR3 has 13 residues. CDR1 and CDR2 (germline): ENHRY, SYGVKD. CDR3 sequence reads: CAIRKDPDYEQYV. CDR3 DNA sequence: TGTGCCATCAGGAAAGACCCGGACTACGAGCAGTACGTC.

This clone is deemed medium-sized. This specimen includes other DNA sequences encoding the same CDR3. V is TRBV4-1 and J is TRBJ2-7; 7 nucleotides match TRBD1. After removal of 1 base from V and 2 bases from J, the junction contained 8 bases not matched to a gene. The V gene's germline CDR1 is MGHRA and CDR2 YSYEKL. This CDR3 spans 16 amino acids. As DNA, the CDR3 is TGCGCCAGCAGCCAAGGGGGTGACAGGGCGACCTACGAGCAGTACTTC. Its protein is CASSQGGDRATYEQYF.